This TCR beta chain was identified in a study of shared clonotypes between healthy human individuals. The study's findings and limits: What naive subsets generally showed was a larger estimated richness than memory subsets showed. Limited genetic and exposure-history diversity came from having few donors.

Those who donated were healthy HIV-negative adults, with no recent acute infections or vaccinations reported. V lost 1 base, J lost 1 base, and 10 bases lay in between. Germline CDR1 reads SGHTA; CDR2 reads FQGTGA. The CDR3 loop spans 16 amino acids. Assay used: immunoSEQ multiplex PCR; TCRdb lists only in-frame clones, some missing. The sample comprises approximately 2.3 million clones, over 90% of which are singletons, and under 0.45% rests with the top ten. Concerning this clone: Its antigen is not identified.

The sequence came from a man aged 18 to 29 in good health. Some clones in this sample may be carry-over from other donors' samples. This chain links TRBV7-3 with TRBJ2-2; D unresolved. The sample taken for sequencing was naive CD4+ T cells from PBMCs. Described subset: CD45RA+ positively selected. This CDR3 is CASSLIGSRNTGELFF. The CDR3 DNA reads TGTGCCAGCAGCTTAATAGGCAGCCGGAACACCGGGGAGCTGTTTTTT.